These 12 T cell receptor beta chains came from one sample sequenced in a study of blood T cell repertoires in COVID-19. TCRdb's copy holds only in-frame clones and misses some; the assay was immunoSEQ multiplex PCR. In the table there are around 160,000 clones, approximately 80% of which are singletons. The sample consisted of PBMCs or T cells enriched from blood (not recorded which). The receptors shown here come from a woman between 55 and 75 years old who had recovered from COVID-19.

The chain carries TRBV7-2 and TRBJ1-2; 7 nucleotides match TRBD1. The germline V gene has CDR1 SGHTA and CDR2 FQGNSA. V shed 2 bases, J shed 4 bases, and the junction held 4 bases outside the gene matches. This CDR3 region has 14 residues. The CDR3 DNA follows: TGTGCCAGCAGCTTAAAAGCAGGGGGCTATGGCTACACCTTC. Its translation is CASSLKAGGYGYTF.

The CDR3: CASSLAAQAGGHADTQYF. CDR3 DNA: TGCGCCAGCAGCTTGGCCGCTCAAGCGGGAGGCCACGCAGATACGCAGTATTTT. The V gene is TRBV5-1, the J gene TRBJ2-3; 9 bases align to TRBD2. The CDR3 contains 18 residues. CDR1 is SGHRS and CDR2 is YFSETQ in the germline V gene. V was clipped by 0 bases and J by 4 bases; unmatched bases: 12.

The chain joins TRBV2 to TRBJ2-1; D might be TRBD1 (5 bases). This CDR3 is 14 amino acids long. V was cut by 10 bases and J by 4 bases, with 17 bases left in between. Germline CDR1 SNHLY, CDR2 FYNNEI. CDR3 protein: CATQIQASYNEQFF. As DNA, the CDR3 is TGTGCCACCCAAATACAGGCCTCTTACAATGAGCAGTTCTTC.

This clone showed up many times. CDR3 sequence (DNA): TGTGCCAGCAGTTATGGGCGCCTCTATGGCTACACCTTC. It translates to CASSYGRLYGYTF. The V gene is TRBV6-5, the J gene TRBJ1-2; D call uncertain. Between the trimmed V and J ends, which lost 3 bases and 4 bases, there was a span of 9 bases. The CDR3 covers 13 residues. Germline V lookup: CDR1 MNHEY, CDR2 SVGAGI.

The genes are TRBV15 and TRBJ1-5, with unresolved D. Between the trimmed V and J ends, which lost 0 bases and 1 base, there was a span of 19 bases. The germline V gene has CDR1 LNHNV and CDR2 YYDKDF (reference sequence). This CDR3 is built from 19 residues. CDR3 amino acids: CATSRDWQDLSWSNQPQHF. In DNA, the CDR3 is TGTGCCACCAGCAGAGATTGGCAGGATCTATCTTGGAGCAATCAGCCCCAGCATTTT.

This chain connects TRBV5-1 to TRBJ2-1; 7 bases are shared with TRBD2. The trim removed 3 bases at V and 5 bases at J, leaving 8 bases unmatched. The CDR3 spans 15 residues. Germline CDR1 and CDR2: SGHRS and YFSETQ. DNA of the CDR3: TGCGCCAGCAGCTCTGGGAGCGGGACCCACAATGAGCAGTTCTTC. Its translation is CASSSGSGTHNEQFF.

This chain connects TRBV9 to TRBJ2-2; 9 nucleotides agree with TRBD2. The CDR3 runs 17 residues. Looked up from germline, CDR1 is SGDLS and CDR2 is YYNGEE. Germline trimming cut 0 bases from V and 6 bases from J; bases unmatched to any gene: 9. The chain's CDR3 is CASSVASAGGLPGELFF. For the CDR3, the DNA is TGTGCCAGCAGCGTAGCTTCGGCGGGGGGGCTCCCCGGGGAGCTGTTTTTT. The whole variable domain, filled in from reference TRBV9 and TRBJ2-2, reads DSGVTQTPKHLITATGQRVTLRCSPRSGDLSVYWYQQSLDQGLQFLIQYYNGEERAKGNILERFSAQQFPDLHSELNLSSLELGDSALYFCASSVASAGGLPGELFFGEGSRLTVL.

This chain links TRBV5-1 with TRBJ2-2; TRBD2 might be the D (6 bases). V was cut by 4 bases and J by 1 base, with 11 bases left in between. Germline lookup yields CDR1 SGHRS and CDR2 YFSETQ. CDR3 length: 15 residues. The CDR3 here is CASSNSAGNTGELFF. CDR3 in DNA: TGCGCCAGCAGCAATTCAGCGGGGAACACCGGGGAGCTGTTTTTT.

V usage is TRBV19 and J usage is TRBJ2-3; a weak D match, TRBD2 (5 bases). V lost 1 base, J lost 4 bases, and 12 bases lay in between. The germline gives CDR1 LNHDA, CDR2 SQIVND (reference sequence). This CDR3 spans 15 amino acids. CDR3 DNA sequence: TGTGCCAGTAGTATAGGTCCTGGGAGCGCAGATACGCAGTATTTT. Protein: CASSIGPGSADTQYF.

The gene calls are TRBV4-1 and TRBJ1-5; 7 bases map to TRBD1. The CDR3 is made up of 16 amino acids. Germline CDR1 and CDR2: MGHRA and YSYEKL. V lost 0 bases and J lost 1; bases outside the gene matches: 3. The CDR3 DNA reads TGCGCCAGCAGCCAAGATATAGGGGGCAGCAATCAGCCCCAGCATTTT. It encodes CASSQDIGGSNQPQHF.

The chain links TRBV15 to TRBJ1-5, with D tentatively TRBD1 (5 bases). The CDR3 covers 15 residues. Germline lookup yields CDR1 LNHNV and CDR2 YYDKDF (reference sequence). Deletions cut 3 bases from V and 0 bases from J, with 9 bases between. This CDR3 is CATSSGGNSNQPQHF. The CDR3 DNA is TGTGCCACCAGCAGCGGGGGGAATAGCAATCAGCCCCAGCATTTT. Full variable domain (missing parts from reference TRBV15 and TRBJ1-5): DAMVIQNPRYQVTQFGKPVTLSCSQTLNHNVMYWYQQKSSQAPKLLFHYYDKDFNNEADTPDNFQSRRPNTSFCFLDIRSPGLGDTAMYLCATSSGGNSNQPQHFGDGTRLSIL.

The chain combines TRBV12-3 or TRBV12-4 with TRBJ1-2; D remains ambiguous. Trimming stripped 2 bases from V and 2 bases from J, with 6 bases between. The CDR3 runs 13 residues. The CDR3 DNA follows: TGTGCCAGCAGTTTACAGTCGAACTATGGCTACACCTTC. This translates into CASSLQSNYGYTF.